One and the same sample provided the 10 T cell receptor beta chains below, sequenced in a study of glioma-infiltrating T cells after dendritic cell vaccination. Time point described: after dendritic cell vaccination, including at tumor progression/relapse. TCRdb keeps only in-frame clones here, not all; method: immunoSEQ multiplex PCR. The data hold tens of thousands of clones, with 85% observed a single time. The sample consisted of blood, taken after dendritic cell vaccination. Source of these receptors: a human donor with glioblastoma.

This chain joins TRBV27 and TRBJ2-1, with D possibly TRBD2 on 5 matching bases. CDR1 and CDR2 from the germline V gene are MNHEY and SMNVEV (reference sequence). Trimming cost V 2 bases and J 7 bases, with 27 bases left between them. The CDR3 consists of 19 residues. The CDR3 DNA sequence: TGTGCCAGCAGTTTAGTCGGATCCTTCAGCCACCTAGCCATTAATGAGCAGTTCTTC. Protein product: CASSLVGSFSHLAINEQFF.

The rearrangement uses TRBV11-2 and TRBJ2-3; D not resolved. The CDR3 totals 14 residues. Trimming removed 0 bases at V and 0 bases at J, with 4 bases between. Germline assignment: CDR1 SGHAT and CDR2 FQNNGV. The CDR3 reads CASSLERSTDTQYF. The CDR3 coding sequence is TGTGCCAGCAGCTTAGAACGGAGCACAGATACGCAGTATTTT.

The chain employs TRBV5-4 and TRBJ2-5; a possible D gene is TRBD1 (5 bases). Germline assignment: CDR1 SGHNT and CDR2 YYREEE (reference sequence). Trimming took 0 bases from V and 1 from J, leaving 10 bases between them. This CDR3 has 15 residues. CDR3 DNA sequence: TGTGCCAGCAGCTTGGGGACACAGGCCCAAGAGACCCAGTACTTC. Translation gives CASSLGTQAQETQYF.

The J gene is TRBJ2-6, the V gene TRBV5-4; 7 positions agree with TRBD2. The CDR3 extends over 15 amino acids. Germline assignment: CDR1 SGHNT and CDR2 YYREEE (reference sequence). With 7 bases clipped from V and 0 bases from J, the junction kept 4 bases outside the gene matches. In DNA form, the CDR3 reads TGTGCCAGCTTGGGGAGGGACTCTGGGGCCAACGTCCTGACTTTC. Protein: CASLGRDSGANVLTF.

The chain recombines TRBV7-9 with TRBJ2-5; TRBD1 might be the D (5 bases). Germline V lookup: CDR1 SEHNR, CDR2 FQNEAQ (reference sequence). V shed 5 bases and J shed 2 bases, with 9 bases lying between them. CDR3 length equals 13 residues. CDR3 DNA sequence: TGTGCCAGCAGCCGAGACAGACAAGAGACCCAGTACTTC. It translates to CASSRDRQETQYF.

In DNA form, the CDR3 reads TGCGCCAGCAGCTTTCTCGGGACTAGCGGTCCCACAGATACGCAGTATTTT. Its translation is CASSFLGTSGPTDTQYF. The chain combines TRBV5-1 with TRBJ2-3; the match to TRBD2 covers 11 bases. The CDR3 loop spans 17 amino acids. V lost 2 bases and J lost 2; bases outside the gene matches: 7. Germline lookup yields CDR1 SGHRS and CDR2 YFSETQ.

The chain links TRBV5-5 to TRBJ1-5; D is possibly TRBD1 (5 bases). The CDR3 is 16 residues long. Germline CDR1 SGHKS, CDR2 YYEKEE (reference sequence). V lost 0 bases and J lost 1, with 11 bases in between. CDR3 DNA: TGTGCCAGCAGCTTGGAGGCAGGGTGGAGCAATCAGCCCCAGCATTTT. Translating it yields CASSLEAGWSNQPQHF.

CDR3 nucleotides: TGTGCCAGCAGTGCTCCGGGGGGGAAAACCTACGAGCAGTACTTC. It translates to CASSAPGGKTYEQYF. The rearrangement joins TRBV6-1 to TRBJ2-7, with 8 bases identical to TRBD2. This CDR3 has 15 residues. After removal of 4 bases from V and 2 bases from J, the junction contained 7 bases not matched to a gene. Germline-derived CDR1 and CDR2 are MNHNS and SASEGT.

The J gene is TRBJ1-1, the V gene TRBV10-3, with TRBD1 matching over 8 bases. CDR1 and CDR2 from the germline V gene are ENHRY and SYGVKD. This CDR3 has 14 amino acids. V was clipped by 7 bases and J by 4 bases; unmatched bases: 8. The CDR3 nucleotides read TGTGCCATCACCGTTGGACAGGGAGCCACTGAAGCTTTCTTT. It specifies CAITVGQGATEAFF.

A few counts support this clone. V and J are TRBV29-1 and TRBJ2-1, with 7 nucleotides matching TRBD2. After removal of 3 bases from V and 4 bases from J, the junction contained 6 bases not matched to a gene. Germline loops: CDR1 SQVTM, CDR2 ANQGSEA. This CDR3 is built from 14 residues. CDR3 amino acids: CSVESWGGYNEQFF. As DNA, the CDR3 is TGCAGCGTTGAGTCTTGGGGGGGGTACAATGAGCAGTTCTTC.